Reported below is one TCR beta chain. This record belongs to a study of blood T cell repertoires in COVID-19. For the study at large: Sites in the United States, Italy and Spain provided acute and convalescent COVID-19 samples. PBMCs, B-cell-depleted T cells, or T cells were the source of the cDNA or gDNA that made up the material.

The CDR3 sequence is 16 residues long. Germline V gene data show CDR1 as SGHVS and CDR2 as FNYEAQ. V lost 4 bases to trimming and J lost 2 bases; unmatched junction nucleotides: 7. TCRdb's copy holds only in-frame clones and misses some; the assay was immunoSEQ multiplex PCR. Of about 180,000 clones listed, about nine tenths are singletons. What was sequenced was peripheral blood. The V call is TRBV7-6, the J call TRBJ2-1; 8 nucleotides agree with TRBD2. The receptor was derived from a man younger than 30 who had recovered from COVID-19. The CDR3 bases are TGTGCCAGCAGCTCGCCTGGCGGGGGGACCTACAATGAGCAGTTCTTC. Protein product: CASSSPGGGTYNEQFF.